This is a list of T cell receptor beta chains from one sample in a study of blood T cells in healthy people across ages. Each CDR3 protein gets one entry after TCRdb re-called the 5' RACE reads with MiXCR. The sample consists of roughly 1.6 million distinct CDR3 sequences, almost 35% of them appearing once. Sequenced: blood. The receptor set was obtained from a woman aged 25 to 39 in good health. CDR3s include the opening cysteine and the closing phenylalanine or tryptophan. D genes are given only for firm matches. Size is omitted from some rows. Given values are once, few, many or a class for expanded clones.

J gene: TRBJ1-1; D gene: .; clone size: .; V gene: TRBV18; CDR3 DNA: TGTGCCAGCTCACCGGGACAACTAATGAACACTGAAGCTTTCTTT; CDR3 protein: CASSPGQLMNTEAFF
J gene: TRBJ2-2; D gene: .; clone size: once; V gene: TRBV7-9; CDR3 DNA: TGTGCCAGCAGCTTGACCTGGACAAAGAACACCGGGGAGCTGTTTTTT; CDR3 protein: CASSLTWTKNTGELFF
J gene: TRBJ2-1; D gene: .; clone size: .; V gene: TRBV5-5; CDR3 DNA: TGTGCCAGCAGGGCCCGAGTTAATCTCAACAATGAGCGGTTCTTC; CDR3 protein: CASRARVNLNNERFF
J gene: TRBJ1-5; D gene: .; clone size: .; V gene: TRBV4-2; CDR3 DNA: TGTGCCAGCAGCCAAGCGGATTATTCAGGGGTCGATCAGCCCCAGCATTTT; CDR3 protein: CASSQADYSGVDQPQHF
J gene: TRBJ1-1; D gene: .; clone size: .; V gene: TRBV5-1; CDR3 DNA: TGCGCCAGCAGCGAATGGTACACGTTGAACACTGAAGCTTTCTTT; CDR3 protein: CASSEWYTLNTEAFF
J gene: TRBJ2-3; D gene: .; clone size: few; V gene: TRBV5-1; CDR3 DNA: TGCGCCAGCAGCAATACAGCTAGCACAGATACGCAGTATTTT; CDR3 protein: CASSNTASTDTQYF
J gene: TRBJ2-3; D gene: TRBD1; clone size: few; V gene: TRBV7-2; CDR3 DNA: TGTGCCAGCAGACGCTCCGGGACAGACTCAGATACGCAGTATTTT; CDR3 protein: CASRRSGTDSDTQYF
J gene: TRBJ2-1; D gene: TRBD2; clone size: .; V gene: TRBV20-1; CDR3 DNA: TGCAGTGCAAGATATTTAGCGGGAGAATCATACAATGAGCAGTTCTTC; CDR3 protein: CSARYLAGESYNEQFF
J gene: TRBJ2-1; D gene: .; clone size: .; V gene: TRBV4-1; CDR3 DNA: TGCGCCAGCAGCCAAGAGGAATGGCGGGGCGCGTCAAGCTCCTACAATGAGCAGTTCTTC; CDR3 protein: CASSQEEWRGASSSYNEQFF
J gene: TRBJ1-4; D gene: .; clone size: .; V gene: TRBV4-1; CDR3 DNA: TGCGCCAGCAGCCTCCTGGCGGGGACGGGCGGAAAACTGTTTTTT; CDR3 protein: CASSLLAGTGGKLFF
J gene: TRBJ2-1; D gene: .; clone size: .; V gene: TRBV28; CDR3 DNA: TGTGCCAGCAGTTTGACCAATAACAATGAGCAGTTCTTC; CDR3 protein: CASSLTNNNEQFF
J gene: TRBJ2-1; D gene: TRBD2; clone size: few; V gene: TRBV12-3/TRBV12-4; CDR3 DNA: TGTGCCAGCAGCCCGGGACTAGCTCAGTTCTTC; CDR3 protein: CASSPGLAQFF
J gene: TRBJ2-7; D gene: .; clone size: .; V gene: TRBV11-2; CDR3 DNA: TGTGCCAGCAGGATCCAGCACGGCGGGTACGAGCAGTACTTC; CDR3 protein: CASRIQHGGYEQYF
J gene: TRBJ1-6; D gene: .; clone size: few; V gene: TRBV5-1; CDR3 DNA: TGCGCCAGCAGTCTTTCAGGGTCACATTCACCCCTCCACTTT; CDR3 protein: CASSLSGSHSPLHF
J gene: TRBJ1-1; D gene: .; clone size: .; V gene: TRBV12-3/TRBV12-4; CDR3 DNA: TGTGCCAGCAGATTGGGCCTTGGCACTGAAGCTTTCTTT; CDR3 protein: CASRLGLGTEAFF
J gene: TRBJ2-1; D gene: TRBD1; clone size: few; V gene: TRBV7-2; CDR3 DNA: TGTGCCAGCAGCCAACTGGGACAGGGGAACAGGAATGAGCAGTTCTTC; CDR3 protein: CASSQLGQGNRNEQFF
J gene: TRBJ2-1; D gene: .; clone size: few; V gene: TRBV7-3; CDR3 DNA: TGTGCCAGCAGTCCTGGGGGTTCGAACAATGAGCAGTTCTTC; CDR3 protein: CASSPGGSNNEQFF
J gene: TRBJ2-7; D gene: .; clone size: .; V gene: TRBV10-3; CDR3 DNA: TGCGCCATCAGTGCCACATATGGGGACATTGGCCACGAGCAGTACTTC; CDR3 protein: CAISATYGDIGHEQYF
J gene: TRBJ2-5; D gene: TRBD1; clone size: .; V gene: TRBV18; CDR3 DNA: TGTGCCAGCTCAACCGGGACAGGGGGCCCTCCTGATGGGGTGGAGCAGTACTTC; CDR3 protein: CASSTGTGGPPDGVEQYF
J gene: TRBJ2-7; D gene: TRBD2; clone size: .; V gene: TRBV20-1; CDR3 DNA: TGCAGTGCCTTGACTAGCGTGATTTACAATGAGCAGTACTTC; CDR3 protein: CSALTSVIYNEQYF
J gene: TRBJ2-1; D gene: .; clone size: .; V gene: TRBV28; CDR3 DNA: TGTGCCAGCAGTTTATTAGGCGGTAGGGATGAGCAGTTCTTC; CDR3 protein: CASSLLGGRDEQFF
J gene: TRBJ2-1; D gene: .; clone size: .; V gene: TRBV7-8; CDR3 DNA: TGTGCCAGCAGCCACAGCGAGCCCAATGAGCAGTTCTTC; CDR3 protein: CASSHSEPNEQFF
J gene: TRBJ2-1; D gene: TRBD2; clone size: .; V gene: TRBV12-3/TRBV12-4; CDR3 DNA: TGTGCCAGTAGTTTACTTTCCGGGACTAGCGGGGGACCCTACAATGAGCAGTTCTTC; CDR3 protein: CASSLLSGTSGGPYNEQFF
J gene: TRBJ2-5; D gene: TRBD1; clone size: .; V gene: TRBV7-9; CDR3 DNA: TGTGCCAGCAGCTCAGCGACAGGGGGCCCCCAAGAGACCCAGTACTTC; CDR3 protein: CASSSATGGPQETQYF
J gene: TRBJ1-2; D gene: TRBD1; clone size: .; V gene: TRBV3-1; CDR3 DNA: TGTGCCAGCAGCCACTGGGACAGGCTCCCCTATGGCTACACCTTC; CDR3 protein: CASSHWDRLPYGYTF
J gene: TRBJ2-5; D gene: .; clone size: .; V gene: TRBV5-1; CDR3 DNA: TGCGCCAGCAGCTTGAGCGTCCAGCAAGAGACCCAGTACTTC; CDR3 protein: CASSLSVQQETQYF
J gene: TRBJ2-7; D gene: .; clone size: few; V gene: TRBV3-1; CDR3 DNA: TGTGCCAGCAGTTCGGGGGAACTCGAGCAGTACTTC; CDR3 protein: CASSSGELEQYF
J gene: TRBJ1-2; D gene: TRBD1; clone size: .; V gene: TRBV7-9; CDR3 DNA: TGTGCCGGCAGCCAGCGAGACAGGGAGAAGATCTATGGCTACACCTTC; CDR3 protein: CAGSQRDREKIYGYTF
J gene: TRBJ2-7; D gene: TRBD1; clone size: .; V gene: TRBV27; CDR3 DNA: TGTGCCAGCAGTTCACCGGGACAGGCGTACTTC; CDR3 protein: CASSSPGQAYF
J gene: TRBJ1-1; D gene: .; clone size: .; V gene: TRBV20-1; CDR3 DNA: TGCAGTGCTAGAGACCGAGTTGGGAACACTGAAGCTTTCTTT; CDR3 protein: CSARDRVGNTEAFF